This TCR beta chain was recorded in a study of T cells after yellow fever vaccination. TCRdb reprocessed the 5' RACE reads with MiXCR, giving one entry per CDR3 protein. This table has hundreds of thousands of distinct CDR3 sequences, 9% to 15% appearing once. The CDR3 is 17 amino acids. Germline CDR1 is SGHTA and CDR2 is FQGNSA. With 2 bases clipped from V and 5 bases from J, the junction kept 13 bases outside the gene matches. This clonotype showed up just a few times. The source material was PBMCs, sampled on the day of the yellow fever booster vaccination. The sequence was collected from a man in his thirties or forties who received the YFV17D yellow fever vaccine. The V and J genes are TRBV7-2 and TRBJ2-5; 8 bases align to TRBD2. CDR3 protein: CASSLSSRTSSQETQYF. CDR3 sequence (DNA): TGTGCCAGCAGCTTATCTAGCCGGACTAGCTCTCAGGAGACCCAGTACTTC. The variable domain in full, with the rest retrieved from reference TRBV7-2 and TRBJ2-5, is GAGVSQSPSNKVTEKGKDVELRCDPISGHTALYWYRQSLGQGLEFLIYFQGNSAPDKSGLPSDRFSAERTGGSVSTLTIQRTQQEDSAVYLCASSLSSRTSSQETQYFGPGTRLLVL.